The source of this T cell receptor beta chain is a study of cytomegalovirus exposure and HLA in healthy donors. Study conclusions and caveats: The likely origin of a cluster of highly shared sequence variants was a sequencing artifact. Donors belonging to an Asian-associated ancestry cluster reportedly showed fewer N-insertions in productive TCRs than the roughly 670-donor mean, according to what a later analysis found.

The PCR had 60 Vbeta and 13 Jbeta primers. Assay used: immunoSEQ multiplex PCR; TCRdb lists only in-frame clones, some missing. This sample has approximately 130,000 clones, with roughly 88% found just once. As for this clone: Its antigen is not identified.

Germline V CDR1 and CDR2: LNHDA, SQIVND (reference sequence). V shed 7 bases and J 0 bases; nucleotides not matched to a gene: 11. The CDR3 is made up of 17 amino acids. The chain recombines TRBV19 with TRBJ1-4; 7 positions agree with TRBD1. Sequenced material: PBMCs. The clonotype was recovered from a man aged 50-59 years in good health and CMV-seronegative. The CDR3 sequence is CASIGRDSRSTNEKLFF. CDR3 nucleotide sequence: TGTGCCAGTATCGGCCGGGACAGCAGATCAACTAATGAAAAACTGTTTTTT.